Listed below are T cell receptor beta chains from one sample, sequenced in a study of Graves' ophthalmopathy and Graves' hyperthyroidism. TCRdb itself ran the multiplex PCR reads through MiXCR, one entry per CDR3 protein. In the table there are roughly 610,000 distinct CDR3 sequences, about 20% of which are singletons. Source material: peripheral blood. The origin of the receptors is a woman aged 18 to 35 with stable Graves' hyperthyroidism. Some clones in this sample may be carry-over from other donors' samples. Each CDR3 is given with its conserved first and last residue. The order of the fields is V gene, J gene, clone size, D gene, CDR3 protein, CDR3 DNA. The D gene is left open where the match is weak. Expanded clones get a size class; other rows say once, few or many, or leave the size out.

v_gene: TRBV30
j_gene: TRBJ1-2
abundance: many
d_gene: NA
CDR3aa: CAWTKDIGVEGYTF
CDR3nt: TGTGCCTGGACAAAGGACATAGGGGTTGAGGGCTACACCTTC

v_gene: TRBV7-9
j_gene: TRBJ1-1
abundance: many
d_gene: TRBD1
CDR3aa: CASVDRVGTEAFF
CDR3nt: TGTGCCAGCGTGGACAGGGTAGGGACTGAAGCTTTCTTT

v_gene: TRBV6-4
j_gene: TRBJ1-1
abundance: few
d_gene: NA
CDR3aa: CASRATVAEAFF
CDR3nt: TGTGCCAGCAGAGCCACGGTAGCTGAAGCTTTCTTT

v_gene: TRBV28
j_gene: TRBJ1-2
abundance: many
d_gene: TRBD1
CDR3aa: CASAGGPESYGYTF
CDR3nt: TGTGCCAGCGCAGGGGGGCCAGAGAGCTATGGCTACACCTTC

v_gene: TRBV5-5
j_gene: TRBJ2-5
abundance: many
d_gene: NA
CDR3aa: CASGASEETQYF
CDR3nt: TGTGCCAGCGGCGCCTCGGAGGAGACCCAGTACTTC

v_gene: TRBV6-5
j_gene: TRBJ2-5
abundance: many
d_gene: NA
CDR3aa: CASSYRLTEQETQYF
CDR3nt: TGTGCCAGCAGTTACAGGCTGACTGAACAAGAGACCCAGTACTTC

v_gene: TRBV28
j_gene: TRBJ1-6
abundance: NA
d_gene: NA
CDR3aa: CASSFVRNLPLHF
CDR3nt: TGTGCCAGCAGTTTCGTCAGAAATCTACCCCTCCACTTT

v_gene: TRBV4-1
j_gene: TRBJ1-2
abundance: many
d_gene: NA
CDR3aa: CASSQEWDTLDYGYTF
CDR3nt: TGCGCCAGCAGCCAAGAGTGGGACACCTTGGACTATGGCTACACCTTC

v_gene: TRBV12-3/TRBV12-4
j_gene: TRBJ1-1
abundance: many
d_gene: TRBD1
CDR3aa: CASSGQDTEAFF
CDR3nt: TGTGCCAGCAGCGGACAGGACACTGAAGCTTTCTTT

v_gene: TRBV30
j_gene: TRBJ2-7
abundance: NA
d_gene: NA
CDR3aa: CAWRDRKYEQYF
CDR3nt: TGTGCCTGGAGGGACAGAAAATACGAGCAGTACTTC

v_gene: TRBV7-9
j_gene: TRBJ2-2
abundance: many
d_gene: NA
CDR3aa: CASSPVDYRTGELFF
CDR3nt: TGTGCCAGCAGCCCAGTGGACTACCGCACCGGGGAGCTGTTTTTT

v_gene: TRBV10-3
j_gene: TRBJ1-1
abundance: many
d_gene: NA
CDR3aa: CAISESSGAQDTEAFF
CDR3nt: TGTGCCATCAGTGAGTCATCGGGGGCGCAGGACACTGAAGCTTTCTTT

v_gene: TRBV18
j_gene: TRBJ2-7
abundance: NA
d_gene: TRBD1
CDR3aa: CASSQGRGQIGEQYF
CDR3nt: TGTGCCAGCTCCCAGGGTCGGGGACAGATCGGCGAGCAGTACTTC

v_gene: TRBV20-1
j_gene: TRBJ2-2
abundance: many
d_gene: TRBD2
CDR3aa: CSARVSGRAGERTGELFF
CDR3nt: TGCAGTGCTAGAGTGAGTGGGAGAGCGGGAGAGAGGACCGGGGAGCTGTTTTTT

v_gene: TRBV6-5
j_gene: TRBJ1-2
abundance: many
d_gene: NA
CDR3aa: CASSYGPGDGYTF
CDR3nt: TGTGCCAGCAGTTACGGGCCAGGGGATGGCTACACCTTC

v_gene: TRBV12-3/TRBV12-4
j_gene: TRBJ1-1
abundance: many
d_gene: NA
CDR3aa: CASITGGTEAFF
CDR3nt: TGTGCCAGCATTACCGGGGGCACTGAAGCTTTCTTT

v_gene: TRBV5-1
j_gene: TRBJ2-7
abundance: few
d_gene: TRBD2
CDR3aa: CASSRGEFVEQYF
CDR3nt: TGCGCCAGCAGCCGGGGGGAGTTTGTCGAGCAGTACTTC

v_gene: TRBV28
j_gene: TRBJ1-1
abundance: NA
d_gene: TRBD1
CDR3aa: CASPPPDRGDMNTEAFF
CDR3nt: TGTGCCAGCCCCCCTCCGGACAGGGGAGACATGAACACTGAAGCTTTCTTT

v_gene: TRBV28
j_gene: TRBJ2-5
abundance: many
d_gene: NA
CDR3aa: CASTPGLQETQYF
CDR3nt: TGTGCCAGCACACCGGGACTCCAAGAGACCCAGTACTTC

v_gene: TRBV12-5
j_gene: TRBJ1-2
abundance: few
d_gene: TRBD1
CDR3aa: CASGTTAGTGVGYGYTF
CDR3nt: TGTGCTAGTGGTACGACGGCCGGGACAGGGGTAGGCTATGGCTACACCTTC

v_gene: TRBV14
j_gene: TRBJ1-2
abundance: many
d_gene: TRBD1
CDR3aa: CASSQFVTGAHGYTF
CDR3nt: TGTGCCAGCAGCCAATTTGTGACAGGGGCCCATGGCTACACCTTC

v_gene: TRBV30
j_gene: TRBJ1-2
abundance: NA
d_gene: TRBD1
CDR3aa: CAWSVLTGGAGYTF
CDR3nt: TGTGCCTGGAGTGTACTGACAGGGGGCGCGGGCTACACCTTC

v_gene: TRBV10-3
j_gene: TRBJ1-1
abundance: many
d_gene: TRBD1
CDR3aa: CAINKPGQGTPEAFF
CDR3nt: TGTGCCATCAACAAACCGGGACAGGGTACGCCTGAAGCTTTCTTT